A selection of T cell receptor beta chains follows, all from one sample in a study of T-cell memory formation after mild COVID-19. A single record per CDR3 protein comes from TCRdb applying MiXCR to the 5' RACE reads. The sample includes 250,000 to 300,000 distinct CDR3 sequences, roughly 17% of them seen just once. Sequences were obtained from PBMCs or a T cell subset sorted from them (not recorded which). The source is a man aged 18 to 30 who had mild COVID-19 (a few samples of this study predate the infection). Cell type and time point are not known. The CDR3 runs from the conserved cysteine through the conserved F or W. A D gene is named only where the DNA matches it firmly. Expanded clones get a size class; other rows say once, few or many, or leave the size out.

abundance	len	v_gene	d_gene	j_gene	CDR3aa	CDR3nt
-	15	TRBV7-6	-	TRBJ2-1	CASSFGPAIYNEQFF	TGTGCCAGCAGCTTCGGACCGGCGATCTACAATGAGCAGTTCTTC
-	13	TRBV29-1	-	TRBJ2-3	CSVDGTFTDTQYF	TGCAGCGTTGACGGGACTTTCACAGATACGCAGTATTTT
-	16	TRBV5-1	TRBD2	TRBJ2-3	CASSPGPSGVGDTQYF	TGCGCCAGCAGTCCCGGGCCTAGCGGGGTTGGAGATACGCAGTATTTT
-	12	TRBV6-2/TRBV6-3	-	TRBJ2-3	CASSDLADTQYF	TGTGCCAGCAGCGACTTAGCAGATACGCAGTATTTT
few	15	TRBV5-1	TRBD1	TRBJ2-2	CASSLDRGRSGELFF	TGCGCCAGCAGCTTGGACAGGGGGCGATCCGGGGAGCTGTTTTTT
few	12	TRBV6-5	-	TRBJ1-5	CASRTSNQPQHF	TGTGCCAGCAGGACATCAAATCAGCCCCAGCATTTT
-	15	TRBV11-2	TRBD2	TRBJ2-1	CASSSGRGAREEQFF	TGTGCCAGCAGCTCCGGGCGGGGGGCGAGGGAAGAGCAGTTCTTC
-	16	TRBV5-1	-	TRBJ1-2	CASSLTTLGSARLCTF	TGCGCCAGCAGCTTGACCACCCTGGGGTCGGCTCGCCTCTGCACCTTC
few	16	TRBV7-8	-	TRBJ1-5	CASSSQGRGINQPQHF	TGTGCCAGCAGCTCCCAGGGTCGAGGAATAAATCAGCCCCAGCATTTT
few	16	TRBV5-1	-	TRBJ2-3	CASSLEQPVPPDTQYF	TGCGCCAGCAGCTTGGAACAACCTGTCCCCCCAGATACGCAGTATTTT
-	14	TRBV6-2/TRBV6-3	-	TRBJ2-2	CASRESPGTGELFF	TGTGCCAGCAGAGAATCTCCCGGGACCGGGGAGCTGTTTTTT
-	12	TRBV5-1	-	TRBJ2-3	CASSMSTDTQYF	TGCGCCAGCAGCATGAGCACAGATACGCAGTATTTT
once	14	TRBV7-2	-	TRBJ2-7	CASSLSGGLYEQYF	TGTGCCAGCAGCCTATCCGGGGGGCTCTACGAGCAGTACTTC
few	14	TRBV3-1	TRBD1	TRBJ1-1	CASSVRQGNTEAFF	TGTGCCAGCAGCGTTCGACAGGGGAACACTGAAGCTTTCTTT
few	18	TRBV29-1	TRBD2	TRBJ2-5	CSAHRSRGAGGPSETQYF	TGCAGCGCCCACCGATCCAGGGGTGCGGGGGGGCCTTCAGAGACCCAGTACTTC
-	16	TRBV4-2	TRBD1	TRBJ1-1	CASSHHGTGMNTEAFF	TGTGCCAGCAGCCACCACGGGACAGGGATGAACACTGAAGCTTTCTTT
-	18	TRBV2	-	TRBJ2-6	CASSGWQSGSTGANVLTF	TGTGCCAGCAGTGGATGGCAATCAGGGAGCACTGGGGCCAACGTCCTGACTTTC
few	16	TRBV2	-	TRBJ2-3	CASSGPRGASTDTQYF	TGTGCCAGCAGTGGACCCAGGGGTGCAAGCACAGATACGCAGTATTTT
few	14	TRBV4-3	-	TRBJ1-3	CASSQGHSGNTIYF	TGCGCCAGCAGCCAAGGACACTCTGGAAACACCATATATTTT
-	14	TRBV7-2	-	TRBJ1-1	CASSFSWENTEAFF	TGTGCCAGCAGCTTTAGTTGGGAGAACACTGAAGCTTTCTTT
-	14	TRBV12-5	-	TRBJ1-6	CASGPDSLNSPLHF	TGTGCTAGTGGCCCGGACAGCCTGAATTCACCCCTCCACTTT
-	14	TRBV7-2	TRBD2	TRBJ2-2	CASGSGKNTGELFF	TGTGCCAGCGGTAGCGGGAAAAACACCGGGGAGCTGTTTTTT
few	17	TRBV21-1	-	TRBJ1-4	CASSKNSGATTNEKLFF	TGTGCCAGCAGCAAAAATAGCGGGGCGACAACTAATGAAAAACTGTTTTTT
few	15	TRBV4-3	-	TRBJ2-5	CASSQDSPSTETQYF	TGCGCCAGCAGCCAAGATTCCCCTAGCACTGAGACCCAGTACTTC
-	13	TRBV13	-	TRBJ1-1	CASSLGAAAGAFF	TGTGCCAGCAGCTTAGGAGCAGCCGCGGGAGCTTTCTTT
-	18	TRBV5-1	-	TRBJ2-2	CASSLDLRDVGNTGELFF	TGCGCCAGCAGCTTGGATCTTCGGGATGTGGGGAACACCGGGGAGCTGTTTTTT
-	15	TRBV7-2	TRBD2	TRBJ2-1	CASSDLLAGRNEQFF	TGTGCCAGCAGCGACTTGCTAGCGGGGCGCAATGAGCAGTTCTTC
-	15	TRBV7-9	-	TRBJ2-7	CASSLVEGGRYEQYF	TGTGCCAGCAGCTTAGTGGAAGGGGGAAGGTACGAGCAGTACTTC
-	14	TRBV25-1	TRBD2	TRBJ2-1	CASSVSGVDNEQFF	TGTGCCAGCAGTGTTAGCGGGGTTGACAATGAGCAGTTCTTC
few	16	TRBV7-6	TRBD2	TRBJ2-5	CASSPGTSGTLETQYF	TGTGCCAGCAGCCCAGGAACTAGCGGAACCCTAGAGACCCAGTACTTC
-	17	TRBV20-1	-	TRBJ1-4	CSARDGGGSWPNEKLFF	TGCAGTGCTAGAGATGGGGGTGGGTCGTGGCCTAATGAAAAACTGTTTTTT
few	14	TRBV9	TRBD1	TRBJ1-1	CASSVGQGTTEAFF	TGTGCCAGCAGCGTCGGACAGGGAACCACTGAAGCTTTCTTT
few	14	TRBV13	TRBD1	TRBJ1-1	CASSPGGENAEAFF	TGTGCCAGCAGCCCAGGGGGCGAGAACGCTGAAGCTTTCTTT
few	14	TRBV5-1	TRBD1	TRBJ2-2	CASSLTGVTGELFF	TGCGCCAGCAGCTTGACAGGGGTCACCGGGGAGCTGTTTTTT
-	21	TRBV4-3	-	TRBJ2-6	CASSQAWGVEVSTSGANVLTF	TGCGCCAGCAGCCAAGCTTGGGGGGTGGAGGTCTCAACCTCTGGGGCCAACGTCCTGACTTTC
-	14	TRBV5-1	-	TRBJ1-2	CTSSPAFSGNGYTF	TGCACCAGCAGCCCCGCCTTTTCCGGGAATGGCTACACCTTC
few	15	TRBV5-1	-	TRBJ2-1	CASSPTSISYNEQFF	TGCGCCAGCAGCCCGACCTCTATCTCCTACAATGAGCAGTTCTTC
-	15	TRBV4-1	TRBD1	TRBJ1-2	CASSQGQGAGYGYTF	TGCGCCAGCAGCCAAGGACAGGGGGCTGGGTATGGCTACACCTTC
few	15	TRBV20-1	TRBD2	TRBJ2-5	CSANSGGALGETQYF	TGCAGTGCCAATAGCGGGGGGGCCCTGGGAGAGACCCAGTACTTC
few	15	TRBV20-1	TRBD1	TRBJ2-2	CSARGAGQGSEELFF	TGCAGTGCTAGGGGGGCGGGACAGGGGAGTGAGGAGCTGTTTTTT
few	15	TRBV7-9	-	TRBJ1-3	CASSLVRGSGNTIYF	TGTGCCAGCAGCTTGGTTCGGGGCTCTGGAAACACCATATATTTT
few	14	TRBV20-1	TRBD1	TRBJ2-4	CSATGQGAKNIQYF	TGCAGTGCCACGGGACAGGGGGCCAAAAACATTCAGTACTTC
many	13	TRBV18	-	TRBJ1-4	CASSKRGYEKLFF	TGTGCCAGCTCAAAAAGAGGGTACGAAAAACTGTTTTTT
-	16	TRBV19	TRBD1	TRBJ1-5	CASSWDSYVFNQPQHF	TGTGCCAGTAGTTGGGACAGCTACGTCTTTAATCAGCCCCAGCATTTT
-	15	TRBV4-2	TRBD2	TRBJ2-1	CASSQEGLAYNEQFF	TGTGCCAGCAGCCAAGAGGGACTAGCGTACAATGAGCAGTTCTTC
-	12	TRBV7-9	-	TRBJ2-1	CASSRERNEQFF	TGTGCCAGCAGCCGAGAGAGGAATGAGCAGTTCTTC
-	11	TRBV20-1	-	TRBJ2-1	CSARSLHEQFF	TGCAGTGCTCGTAGCTTGCATGAGCAGTTCTTC
-	13	TRBV12-3/TRBV12-4	-	TRBJ2-7	CASSPGPIYEQYF	TGTGCCAGCAGTCCCGGGCCGATCTACGAGCAGTACTTC
few	16	TRBV12-3/TRBV12-4	TRBD2	TRBJ2-1	CASSLKTSGLNNEQFF	TGTGCCAGCAGTTTAAAGACTAGCGGCCTCAACAATGAGCAGTTCTTC
-	13	TRBV6-1	-	TRBJ1-1	CASSEQGLTEAFF	TGTGCCAGCAGTGAACAGGGGTTGACTGAAGCTTTCTTT
-	12	TRBV29-1	TRBD1	TRBJ2-7	CSVGQGAGEQYF	TGCAGCGTGGGACAGGGGGCTGGTGAGCAGTACTTC
-	15	TRBV7-9	TRBD2	TRBJ2-3	CASSSSGGAVDTQYF	TGTGCCAGCAGCTCTAGCGGGGGGGCCGTAGATACGCAGTATTTT
few	12	TRBV20-1	-	TRBJ2-3	CSAEELVNTQYF	TGCAGTGCGGAGGAGTTGGTGAATACGCAGTATTTT